The 17 T cell receptor beta chains listed next were all sequenced from one sample in a study of neoadjuvant anti-PD-1 for oral cavity cancer. TCRdb keeps only in-frame clones here, not all; method: immunoSEQ multiplex PCR. The sample yields about 9,600 clones, about three fifths seen once. Documented time point: after neoadjuvant nivolumab, at surgical resection. This specimen was PBMCs, taken after nivolumab (anti-PD-1) treatment. These receptors came from a person aged 35-80 years with oral cavity squamous cell carcinoma.

This clone was counted only a few times. The chain links TRBV10-3 to TRBJ1-1; no definite D call. V shed 3 bases and J shed 11 bases, with 16 bases lying between them. Germline V lookup: CDR1 ENHRY, CDR2 SYGVKD. The CDR3 contains 13 residues. The CDR3: CAISDLGEGDAFF. The CDR3 bases are TGTGCCATCAGTGATCTCGGGGAAGGTGATGCTTTCTTT.

V is TRBV27 and J is TRBJ2-1; 7 positions agree with TRBD2. This CDR3 has 13 amino acids. Germline V gene sequence: CDR1 MNHEY, CDR2 SMNVEV (reference sequence). V dropped 0 bases and J dropped 10; count of bases not matched to a gene: 3. CDR3 nucleotide sequence: TGTGCCAGCAGTTTATCTGGGGGGGAGGAGCAGTTCTTC. Protein sequence: CASSLSGGEEQFF.

This chain links TRBV29-1 with TRBJ2-5, with 7 bases matching TRBD1. The germline V gene has CDR1 SQVTM and CDR2 ANQGSEA. The CDR3 contains 15 residues. V was clipped by 4 bases and J by 4 bases; unmatched bases: 12. This chain's CDR3 is CSVGRTGMMGETQYF. The CDR3 nucleotides read TGCAGCGTTGGGAGGACAGGCATGATGGGAGAGACCCAGTACTTC.

This clone was seen a handful of times. V and J are TRBV6-5 and TRBJ1-2; TRBD1 agrees at 9 bases. The CDR3 is 16 residues long. CDR1 MNHEY and CDR2 SVGAGI come from the germline V gene. The V segment lost 0 bases and the J segment 4 bases; nucleotides outside the gene matches: 6. CDR3 amino acids: CASSYSGQGSLYGYTF. For the CDR3, the DNA is TGTGCCAGCAGTTACTCGGGACAGGGTTCTCTCTATGGCTACACCTTC.

This clone was recorded only once. V and J are TRBV2 and TRBJ1-5; TRBD1 agrees at 7 bases. Germline trimming cut 5 bases from V and 4 bases from J; bases unmatched to any gene: 8. Germline lookup yields CDR1 SNHLY and CDR2 FYNNEI. This CDR3 region has 15 residues. The DNA for the CDR3 is TGTGCCAGCAGTCCCGGGGACAGAGGGAATCAGCCCCAGCATTTT. Encoded protein: CASSPGDRGNQPQHF.

This rearrangement joins TRBV5-1 to TRBJ2-7; the D gene is possibly TRBD1 (5 bases). In germline, CDR1 is SGHRS, CDR2 YFSETQ. CDR3 length: 15 amino acids. The V gene lost 0 bases and the J gene lost 4 bases, with 14 bases spanning the gap. CDR3 sequence (DNA): TGCGCCAGCAGCTTGGCGGCAGGGTACCGTTACGAGCAGTACTTC. Encoded protein: CASSLAAGYRYEQYF.

V is TRBV5-1 and J is TRBJ1-5, with D tentatively TRBD1 (6 bases). Germline V gene lookup returns CDR1 SGHRS and CDR2 YFSETQ. Trimming removed 4 bases at V and 5 bases at J, with 16 bases between. CDR3 length equals 15 residues. The CDR3 DNA is TGCGCCAGCAGCCCCGAGGGGGGGAGGGATCAGCCCCAGCATTTT. Residues: CASSPEGGRDQPQHF.

The V gene is TRBV5-1, the J gene TRBJ2-5, with D tentatively TRBD1 or TRBD2 (5 bases each). V was clipped by 0 bases and J by 5 bases, with 17 bases between them. There are 16 residues in the CDR3. Germline values: CDR1 SGHRS, CDR2 YFSETQ. CDR3 sequence (DNA): TGCGCCAGCAGCTTGGCCCCCAGTGGGGGAGTGGAGACCCAGTACTTC. Encoded protein: CASSLAPSGGVETQYF.

This clone was detected only once. The V gene is TRBV10-3, the J gene TRBJ1-2, with 10 bases aligning to TRBD1. Trimming cost V 4 bases and J 6 bases; bases outside gene matches: 8. Germline assignment: CDR1 ENHRY and CDR2 SYGVKD. The CDR3 extends over 15 amino acids. CDR3 protein: CAISALDRGHNGYTF. The CDR3 DNA is TGTGCCATCAGTGCCCTCGACAGGGGGCACAATGGCTACACCTTC.

The V call is TRBV5-1, the J call TRBJ1-6; D is unclear. The CDR3 sequence is 15 residues long. With 0 bases removed from V and 8 bases from J, the gap between germline ends came to 12 bases. Germline CDR1 reads SGHRS; CDR2 reads YFSETQ. The CDR3 region has the DNA TGCGCCAGCAGCTTGGACCATGGGTCCTATTCACCCCTCCACTTT. It specifies CASSLDHGSYSPLHF.

The V call is TRBV7-3, the J call TRBJ2-1, with TRBD1 identical over 8 bases. V lost 5 bases, J lost 6 bases, and 3 bases stayed unmatched. From germline, CDR1 is SGHTA and CDR2 FQGTGA. This CDR3 has 13 residues. CDR3 bases: TGTGCCAGCAGCCCGGACAGGGTCAATGAGCAGTTCTTC. Translation: CASSPDRVNEQFF.

The J gene is TRBJ2-2, the V gene TRBV19, with 9 bases matching TRBD1. V lost 6 bases and J lost 1; bases outside the gene matches: 6. CDR3 size: 16 residues. Germline CDR1 LNHDA, CDR2 SQIVND (reference sequence). CDR3 region: CASRAQGQGNTGELFF. As DNA, the CDR3 is TGTGCCAGTAGGGCCCAGGGACAGGGGAACACCGGGGAGCTGTTTTTT.

This chain uses TRBV7-2 with TRBJ2-7; D unclear. This CDR3 region has 14 residues. CDR1 and CDR2 from the germline V gene are SGHTA and FQGNSA. Trimming removed 5 bases at V and 0 bases at J, with 11 bases between. CDR3 sequence: CASSAVGGSYEQYF. CDR3 in DNA: TGTGCCAGCAGCGCGGTAGGCGGCTCCTACGAGCAGTACTTC.

The gene calls are TRBV5-4 and TRBJ1-2; TRBD1 agrees at 7 bases. CDR1 and CDR2 (germline): SGHNT, YYREEE (reference sequence). The CDR3 extends over 14 amino acids. Trimming removed 4 bases from V and 5 bases from J; junction bases left unmatched: 8. CDR3 sequence: CASSHRTGHYGYTF. The DNA of the CDR3 is TGTGCCAGCAGCCACAGGACAGGTCATTATGGCTACACCTTC.

The chain uses TRBV9 and TRBJ2-7; D possibly corresponds to TRBD2 (6 bases). CDR1 SGDLS and CDR2 YYNGEE come from the germline V gene. V was shortened by 3 bases and J by 0 bases, with 13 bases between the two germline ends. The CDR3 spans 15 residues. The CDR3 loop is CASSETPSDSYEQYF. The CDR3, as DNA: TGTGCCAGCAGCGAGACCCCTAGCGACTCCTACGAGCAGTACTTC.

V gene TRBV6-4 combines with J gene TRBJ2-3, with TRBD1 identical over 9 bases. This CDR3 is built from 17 residues. Germline V CDR1 and CDR2: MRHNA, SNTAGT. V was clipped by 4 bases and J by 2 bases; unmatched bases: 10. The CDR3 nucleotides read TGTGCCAGCAGTGCCGGGACAGGGACGGGCTACACAGATACGCAGTATTTT. Protein: CASSAGTGTGYTDTQYF.

V usage is TRBV5-1 and J usage is TRBJ2-5; 9 nucleotides match TRBD1. J gave up 4 bases and V 4 bases, and 11 bases lay outside the gene matches. Germline loops: CDR1 SGHRS, CDR2 YFSETQ. This CDR3 comprises 16 residues. CDR3 sequence: CASSTGGTGPRETQYF. The CDR3 region has the DNA TGCGCCAGCAGCACGGGTGGGACAGGGCCCCGAGAGACCCAGTACTTC.